One sample yielded the 14 T cell receptor beta chains listed below, sequenced in a study of identifying expanded T cells in peripheral blood. Clones were read by immunoSEQ multiplex PCR, and TCRdb kept only the in-frame ones, dropping some. The table lists over 85,000 clones, roughly 85% of them singletons. Sequencing used blood. The receptors were gathered from a person aged 18-70 years in good health.

This chain links TRBV27 with TRBJ2-7, with a possible D match to TRBD1 (6 bases). Germline assignment: CDR1 MNHEY and CDR2 SMNVEV (reference sequence). The CDR3 loop spans 15 amino acids. V was shortened by 5 bases and J by 2 bases, with 16 bases between the two germline ends. This CDR3 is CASSMGAGLTYEQYF. CDR3 sequence (DNA): TGTGCCAGCAGTATGGGGGCGGGCCTAACCTACGAGCAGTACTTC.

This clone was seen just once. The chain couples TRBV19 to TRBJ1-5; D call uncertain. This CDR3 is 16 amino acids long. Deletions cut 0 bases from V and 4 bases from J, with 13 bases between. Germline CDR1 LNHDA, CDR2 SQIVND (reference sequence). In DNA, the CDR3 is TGTGCCAGTAGTATAGATCGGGCCCTAGGGAATCAGCCCCAGCATTTT. Translation: CASSIDRALGNQPQHF. The full variable domain, with the rest looked up from reference TRBV19 and TRBJ1-5, is DGGITQSPKYLFRKEGQNVTLSCEQNLNHDAMYWYRQDPGQGLRLIYYSQIVNDFQKGDIAEGYSVSREKKESFPLTVTSAQKNPTAFYLCASSIDRALGNQPQHFGDGTRLSIL.

This clone was counted a single time. This chain connects TRBV2 to TRBJ2-5; D is possibly TRBD1 (6 bases). The length of the CDR3 is 17 residues. Germline assignment: CDR1 SNHLY and CDR2 FYNNEI. The V gene lost 3 bases and the J gene lost 3 bases, with 20 bases spanning the gap. CDR3 nucleotides: TGTGCCAGCAGTGATTGGCCCCTTGACCAGGGGAAAGAGACCCAGTACTTC. Its protein product is CASSDWPLDQGKETQYF.

V is TRBV5-6 and J is TRBJ2-4, with D possibly matching TRBD1 (5 bases). V dropped 2 bases and J dropped 0 bases, with 15 bases sitting between them. Germline CDR1 reads SGHDT; CDR2 reads YYEEEE. This CDR3 comprises 17 residues. In DNA form, the CDR3 reads TGTGCCAGCAGCTTACAGGCAACTCAACTAGCCAAAAACATTCAGTACTTC. The encoded protein is CASSLQATQLAKNIQYF. Filled out from reference TRBV5-6 and TRBJ2-4, the complete variable domain reads DAGVTQSPTHLIKTRGQQVTLRCSPKSGHDTVSWYQQALGQGPQFIFQYYEEEERQRGNFPDRFSGHQFPNYSSELNVNALLLGDSALYLCASSLQATQLAKNIQYFGAGTRLSVL.

The chain employs TRBV7-9 and TRBJ2-2; no definite D call. CDR1 is SEHNR, CDR2 FQNEAQ, per germline (reference sequence). CDR3 size: 15 residues. V was cut by 2 bases and J by 3 bases, with 10 bases left in between. The CDR3 reads CASSLLWTDTGELFF. DNA for the CDR3: TGTGCCAGCAGCTTATTATGGACGGACACCGGGGAGCTGTTTTTT.

V is TRBV19 and J is TRBJ1-2; D unclear. There are 16 residues in the CDR3. Trimming stripped 4 bases from V and 0 bases from J, with 15 bases between. The germline gives CDR1 LNHDA, CDR2 SQIVND (reference sequence). CDR3 nucleotides: TGTGCCAGTAGTAACTTCGTGGCGGCAGCTAACTATGGCTACACCTTC. It yields the protein CASSNFVAAANYGYTF.

This clone has more than one count but fewer than ten. CDR3 nucleotides: TGTGCCAGCAGCTTAGGTGGGGCCGACAGGGGTGGACCGACCCAGTACTTC. As protein: CASSLGGADRGGPTQYF. The V gene is TRBV7-9, the J gene TRBJ2-5, with 8 bases that match TRBD1. Per the germline V gene, CDR1 is SEHNR and CDR2 is FQNEAQ (reference sequence). The J segment lost 7 bases and the V segment lost 1 base, leaving 14 bases of the junction unmatched. The CDR3 is 17 residues long.

V and J are TRBV18 and TRBJ2-5; TRBD2 matches at 8 bases. The CDR3 is made up of 18 amino acids. V lost 3 bases to trimming and J lost 1 base; unmatched junction nucleotides: 13. Per germline, CDR1 KGHSH and CDR2 LQKENI. CDR3 sequence reads: CASSPVSDGSGGQETQYF. The CDR3 region has the DNA TGTGCCAGCTCACCGGTCTCAGATGGAAGCGGGGGCCAAGAGACCCAGTACTTC.

This clone was detected only once. The chain combines TRBV30 with TRBJ2-2; D is possibly TRBD2 (6 bases). This CDR3 is built from 15 residues. Trimming took 0 bases from V and 7 from J, leaving 15 bases between them. Looked up from germline, CDR1 is GTSNPN and CDR2 is SVGIG (reference sequence). Written as DNA, the CDR3 is TGTGCCTGGAGTGTACAGGAGACTAGTCGCGGGGAGCTGTTTTTT. This codes for CAWSVQETSRGELFF.

This chain joins TRBV2 and TRBJ2-2; D remains unclear. The CDR3 contains 13 residues. Germline V CDR1 and CDR2: SNHLY, FYNNEI. Trimming removed 9 bases at V and 10 bases at J, with 18 bases between. The CDR3 bases are TGTGCCAGTACACCCGGGCAGTGGCAGGAGCTGTTTTTT. Translated, it gives CASTPGQWQELFF.

The chain combines TRBV7-9 with TRBJ1-2; no clear D gene. CDR3 length: 15 amino acids. CDR1 is SEHNR, CDR2 FQNEAQ, per germline (reference sequence). Deletions cut 2 bases from V and 0 bases from J, with 10 bases between. CDR3 DNA: TGTGCCAGCAGCTTAATGCTAGAGTCTAACTATGGCTACACCTTC. Protein product: CASSLMLESNYGYTF. The full variable domain, rest sourced from reference TRBV7-9 and TRBJ1-2, is DTGVSQNPRHKITKRGQNVTFRCDPISEHNRLYWYRQTLGQGPEFLTYFQNEAQLEKSRLLSDRFSAERPKGSFSTLEIQRTEQGDSAMYLCASSLMLESNYGYTFGSGTRLTVV.

This chain connects TRBV28 to TRBJ1-5, with a weak D call TRBD1 (5 bases). The CDR3 contains 14 residues. Trimming pared 0 bases from V and 2 bases from J, leaving 5 bases between. Looked up from germline, CDR1 is MDHEN and CDR2 is SYDVKM. The CDR3, as DNA: TGTGCCAGCAGTTTATGGGGGGGCAATCAGCCCCAGCATTTT. As protein: CASSLWGGNQPQHF.

The rearrangement uses TRBV6-1 and TRBJ2-7; 7 positions match TRBD1. Losses at the gene ends were 7 bases for V and 2 bases for J; bases not matched to a gene: 8. Germline V lookup: CDR1 MNHNS, CDR2 SASEGT. The CDR3 extends over 14 amino acids. CDR3 residues: CASTQRQGPYEQYF. As DNA, the CDR3 is TGTGCCAGCACCCAACGACAGGGACCCTACGAGCAGTACTTC.

The chain uses TRBV10-3 and TRBJ1-2; TRBD1 might be the D (5 bases). V shed 3 bases and J shed 2 bases, with 7 bases lying between them. Looked up from germline, CDR1 is ENHRY and CDR2 is SYGVKD. CDR3 length: 13 residues. CDR3 sequence (DNA): TGTGCCATCAGTGACGGGACGAACTATGGCTACACCTTC. It yields the protein CAISDGTNYGYTF.